The 10 T cell receptor beta chains below were found in one sample sequenced in a study of T cell responses to AZD1222 COVID-19 vaccine. Data came from immunoSEQ multiplex PCR; TCRdb stores just in-frame clones and leaves some out. The sample shows about 140,000 clones, more than 80% of them seen only once. The sample consisted of peripheral blood, taken on day 0 of AZD1222 vaccination. Source of these receptors: an adult in good health.

This clone has more than one count but fewer than ten. The V and J genes are TRBV7-9 and TRBJ1-1; perhaps TRBD1 as D (6 bases). This CDR3 contains 14 residues. V dropped 6 bases and J dropped 7 bases, with 18 bases sitting between them. Germline assignment: CDR1 SEHNR and CDR2 FQNEAQ (reference sequence). CDR3 loop: CASSSITRQVEAFF. As DNA, the CDR3 is TGTGCCAGCAGTTCAATCACCCGACAGGTTGAAGCTTTCTTT.

The chain is built from TRBV11-3 and TRBJ2-1; D is perhaps TRBD2 (5 bases). CDR1 SGHNT and CDR2 YENEEA come from the germline V gene. CDR3 length: 13 amino acids. With 3 bases removed from V and 8 bases from J, the gap between germline ends came to 11 bases. CDR3 sequence (DNA): TGTGCCAGCAGCTTGGGCGGGCGCCATGAGCAGTTCTTC. Residues: CASSLGGRHEQFF. Variable domain in full (rest from reference TRBV11-3 and TRBJ2-1): EAGVVQSPRYKIIEKKQPVAFWCNPISGHNTLYWYLQNLGQGPELLIRYENEEAVDDSQLPKDRFSAERLKGVDSTLKIQPAELGDSAVYLCASSLGGRHEQFFGPGTRLTVL.

This chain links TRBV24-1 with TRBJ2-3; 8 bases are a match to TRBD2. Germline values: CDR1 KGHDR, CDR2 SFDVKD. This CDR3 is 17 amino acids long. V was pared by 2 bases and J by 2 bases, with 8 bases of the junction left unmatched. CDR3 coding DNA: TGTGCCACCAGTGATTCTCCAAGCGGGGGAATCACAGATACGCAGTATTTT. Its protein is CATSDSPSGGITDTQYF.

The V call is TRBV5-1, the J call TRBJ2-5; D is unclear. From germline, CDR1 is SGHRS and CDR2 YFSETQ. This CDR3 region has 14 residues. Trimming removed 0 bases at V and 3 bases at J, with 9 bases between. The CDR3 loop is CASSLGTPEETQYF. The CDR3 nucleotides read TGCGCCAGCAGCTTGGGAACCCCCGAAGAGACCCAGTACTTC.

V and J are TRBV25-1 and TRBJ2-7; D ambiguous. The CDR3 has 14 amino acids. The germline V gene has CDR1 MGHDK and CDR2 SYGVNS. V was cut by 3 bases and J by 3 bases, with 12 bases left in between. The DNA for the CDR3 is TGTGCCAGCAGTGACACCCTTCCTGACTACGAGCAGTACTTC. It specifies CASSDTLPDYEQYF.

Note on this clone: A junction boundary mismatches the germline segment, possibly from a read error. The chain carries TRBV7-7 and TRBJ2-2, with D maybe TRBD2 (6 bases). Per the germline V gene, CDR1 is SSHAT and CDR2 is FNYEAQ (reference sequence). This CDR3 is built from 14 residues. The CDR3: CASSLSGDAGELFF. DNA for the CDR3: TGTGCTAGCAGCTTATCGGGGGACGCCGGGGAGCTGTTTTTT. Full variable domain (remainder filled in from reference TRBV7-7 and TRBJ2-2): GAGVSQSPRYKVTKRGQDVTLRCDPISSHATLYWYQQALGQGPEFLTYFNYEAQPDKSGLPSDRFSAERPEGSISTLTIQRTEQRDSAMYRCASSLSGDAGELFFGEGSRLTVL.

The V call is TRBV6-5, the J call TRBJ1-5; no definite D call. Germline CDR1 MNHEY, CDR2 SVGAGI. Trimming pared 6 bases from V and 7 bases from J, leaving 16 bases between. This CDR3 is 14 amino acids long. This CDR3 is CASSRGQESQPQHF. DNA for the CDR3: TGTGCCAGCAGCAGAGGCCAAGAATCACAGCCCCAGCATTTT.

V gene TRBV6-5 combines with J gene TRBJ2-5; 7 positions match TRBD2. Germline V gene lookup returns CDR1 MNHEY and CDR2 SVGAGI. The CDR3 extends over 15 amino acids. V lost 0 bases to trimming and J lost 5 bases; unmatched junction nucleotides: 6. CDR3 coding DNA: TGTGCCAGCAGTTACTCCGGACTAGATAAGGAGACCCAGTACTTC. The encoded protein is CASSYSGLDKETQYF.

The chain recombines TRBV28 with TRBJ2-3; TRBD2 agrees at 11 bases. CDR1 is MDHEN, CDR2 SYDVKM, per germline. J was trimmed by 5 bases and V by 5 bases; bases with no gene match: 6. There are 15 residues in the CDR3. The CDR3 sequence is CASSRSGGVVDTQYF. The CDR3 DNA reads TGTGCCAGCAGTCGTAGCGGGGGGGTGGTAGATACGCAGTATTTT.

The chain carries TRBV15 and TRBJ1-5; D perhaps matches TRBD1 (5 bases). V lost 0 bases, J lost 2 bases, and 14 bases lay in between. The CDR3 runs 17 residues. Germline V gives CDR1 LNHNV, CDR2 YYDKDF (reference sequence). The CDR3 loop is CATSREGIGGGNQPQHF. The DNA for the CDR3 is TGTGCCACCAGCAGAGAGGGGATTGGGGGGGGCAATCAGCCCCAGCATTTT.